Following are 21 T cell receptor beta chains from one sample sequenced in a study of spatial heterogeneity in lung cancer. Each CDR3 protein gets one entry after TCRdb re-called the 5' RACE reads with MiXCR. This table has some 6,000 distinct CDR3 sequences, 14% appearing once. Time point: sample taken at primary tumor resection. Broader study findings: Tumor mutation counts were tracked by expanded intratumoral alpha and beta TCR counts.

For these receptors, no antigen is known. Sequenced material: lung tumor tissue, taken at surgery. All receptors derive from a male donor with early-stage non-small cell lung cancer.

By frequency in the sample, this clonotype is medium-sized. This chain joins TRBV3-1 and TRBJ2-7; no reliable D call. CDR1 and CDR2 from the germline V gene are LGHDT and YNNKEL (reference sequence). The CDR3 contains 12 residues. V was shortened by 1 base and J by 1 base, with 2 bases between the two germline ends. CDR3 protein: CASSQVSYEQYF. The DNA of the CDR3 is TGTGCCAGCAGCCAAGTGTCCTACGAGCAGTACTTC.

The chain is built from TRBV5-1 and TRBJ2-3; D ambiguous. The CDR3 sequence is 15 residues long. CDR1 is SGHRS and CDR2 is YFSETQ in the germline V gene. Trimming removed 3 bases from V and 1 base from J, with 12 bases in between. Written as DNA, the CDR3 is TGCGCCAGCAGCTGGGGTCATGGGGGCACAGATACGCAGTATTTT. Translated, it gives CASSWGHGGTDTQYF.

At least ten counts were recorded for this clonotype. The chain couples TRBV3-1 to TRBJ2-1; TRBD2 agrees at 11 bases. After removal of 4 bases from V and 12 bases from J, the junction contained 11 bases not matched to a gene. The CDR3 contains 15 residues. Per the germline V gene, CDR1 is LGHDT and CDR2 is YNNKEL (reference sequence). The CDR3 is CASSPGLAGQVLQFF. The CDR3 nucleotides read TGTGCCAGCAGCCCCGGACTAGCGGGTCAAGTTTTGCAGTTCTTC.

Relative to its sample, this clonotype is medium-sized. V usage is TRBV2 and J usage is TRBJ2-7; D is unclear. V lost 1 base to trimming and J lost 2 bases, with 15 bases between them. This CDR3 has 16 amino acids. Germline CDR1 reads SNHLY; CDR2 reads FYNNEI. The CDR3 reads CASSEGLSRYTYEQYF. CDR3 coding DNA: TGTGCCAGCAGTGAAGGGCTATCAAGATATACCTACGAGCAGTACTTC.

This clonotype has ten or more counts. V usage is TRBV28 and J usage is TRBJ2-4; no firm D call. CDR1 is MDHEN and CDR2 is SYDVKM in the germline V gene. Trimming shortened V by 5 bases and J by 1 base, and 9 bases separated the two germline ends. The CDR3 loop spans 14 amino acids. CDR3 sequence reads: CASSIPRAKNIQYF. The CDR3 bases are TGTGCCAGCAGTATCCCGAGGGCCAAAAACATTCAGTACTTC.

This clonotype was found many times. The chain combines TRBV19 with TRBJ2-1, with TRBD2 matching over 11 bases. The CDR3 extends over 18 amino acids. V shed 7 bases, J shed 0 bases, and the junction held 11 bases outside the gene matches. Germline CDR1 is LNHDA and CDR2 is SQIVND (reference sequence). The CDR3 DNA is TGTGCCAGTAATTCCCCTAGCGGGAGGATGAGCTCCTACAATGAGCAGTTCTTC. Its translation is CASNSPSGRMSSYNEQFF.

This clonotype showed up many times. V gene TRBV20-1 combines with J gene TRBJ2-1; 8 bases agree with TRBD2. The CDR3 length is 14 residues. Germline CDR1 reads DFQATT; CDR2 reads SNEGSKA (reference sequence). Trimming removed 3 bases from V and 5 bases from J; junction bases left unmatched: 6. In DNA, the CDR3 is TGCAGTGCTAGCCCCCCGACTAGCGACAATGAGCAGTTCTTC. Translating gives CSASPPTSDNEQFF.

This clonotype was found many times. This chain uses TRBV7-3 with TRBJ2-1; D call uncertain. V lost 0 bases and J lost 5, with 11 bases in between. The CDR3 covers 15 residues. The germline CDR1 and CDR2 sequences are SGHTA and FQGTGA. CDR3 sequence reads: CASSLTSSADNEQFF. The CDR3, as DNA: TGTGCCAGCAGCTTAACTAGTTCCGCTGACAATGAGCAGTTCTTC.

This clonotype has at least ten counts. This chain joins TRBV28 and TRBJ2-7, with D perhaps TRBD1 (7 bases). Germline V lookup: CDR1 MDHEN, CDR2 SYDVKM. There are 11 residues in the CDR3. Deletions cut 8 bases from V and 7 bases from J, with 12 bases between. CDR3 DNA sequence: TGTGCCAGCGAGGGGGCGGGGGAGCAGTACTTC. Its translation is CASEGAGEQYF.

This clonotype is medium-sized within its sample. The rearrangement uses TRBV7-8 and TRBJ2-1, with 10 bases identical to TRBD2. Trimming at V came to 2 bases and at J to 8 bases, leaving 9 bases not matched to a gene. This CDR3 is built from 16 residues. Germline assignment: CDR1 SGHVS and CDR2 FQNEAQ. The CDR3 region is CASSLLASGSMDEQFF. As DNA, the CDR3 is TGTGCCAGCAGCTTACTGGCTAGCGGGAGTATGGATGAGCAGTTCTTC.

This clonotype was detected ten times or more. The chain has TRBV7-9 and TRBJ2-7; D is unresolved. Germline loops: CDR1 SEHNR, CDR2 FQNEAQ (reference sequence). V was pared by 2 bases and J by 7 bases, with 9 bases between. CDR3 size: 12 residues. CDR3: CASSLYPGEQYF. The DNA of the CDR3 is TGTGCCAGCAGCTTATACCCGGGTGAGCAGTACTTC.

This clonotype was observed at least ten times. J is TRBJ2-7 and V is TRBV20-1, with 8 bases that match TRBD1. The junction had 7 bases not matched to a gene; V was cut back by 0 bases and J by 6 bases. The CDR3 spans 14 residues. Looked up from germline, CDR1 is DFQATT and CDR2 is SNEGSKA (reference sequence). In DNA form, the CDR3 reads TGCAGTGCTAGAGAACAGGGGGTGAGGAGCGAGCAGTACTTC. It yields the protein CSAREQGVRSEQYF.

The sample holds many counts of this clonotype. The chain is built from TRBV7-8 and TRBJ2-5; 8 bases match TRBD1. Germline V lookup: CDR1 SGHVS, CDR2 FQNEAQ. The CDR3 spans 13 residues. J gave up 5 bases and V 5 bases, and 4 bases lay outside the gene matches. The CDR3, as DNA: TGTGCCAGCAGCGCCAGGACAGGGGAGACCCAGTACTTC. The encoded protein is CASSARTGETQYF.

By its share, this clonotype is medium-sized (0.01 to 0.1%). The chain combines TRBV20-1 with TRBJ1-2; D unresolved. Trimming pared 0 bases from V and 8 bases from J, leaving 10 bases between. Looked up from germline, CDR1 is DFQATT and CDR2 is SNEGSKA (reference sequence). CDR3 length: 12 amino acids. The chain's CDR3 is CSARETLGGYTF. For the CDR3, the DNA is TGCAGTGCTAGAGAGACCCTAGGAGGCTACACCTTC.

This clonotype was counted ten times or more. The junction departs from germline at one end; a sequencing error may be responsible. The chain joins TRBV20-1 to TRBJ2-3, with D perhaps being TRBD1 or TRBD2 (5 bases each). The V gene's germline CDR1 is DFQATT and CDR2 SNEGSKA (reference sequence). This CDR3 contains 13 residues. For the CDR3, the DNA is TGCAGTGCTAAGTCCGGGGACCCCCCACGCCACCATTTT. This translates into CSAKSGDPPRHHF.

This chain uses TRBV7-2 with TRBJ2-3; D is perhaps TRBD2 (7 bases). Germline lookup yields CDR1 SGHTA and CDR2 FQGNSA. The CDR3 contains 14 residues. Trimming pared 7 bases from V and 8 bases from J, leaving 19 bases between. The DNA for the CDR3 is TGTGCCAGCAATCAATTTTGGGGGGGCGGTACGCAGTATTTT. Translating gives CASNQFWGGGTQYF. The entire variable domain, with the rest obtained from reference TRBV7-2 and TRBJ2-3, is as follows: GAGVSQSPSNKVTEKGKDVELRCDPISGHTALYWYRQSLGQGLEFLIYFQGNSAPDKSGLPSDRFSAERTGGSVSTLTIQRTQQEDSAVYLCASNQFWGGGTQYFGPGTRLTVL.

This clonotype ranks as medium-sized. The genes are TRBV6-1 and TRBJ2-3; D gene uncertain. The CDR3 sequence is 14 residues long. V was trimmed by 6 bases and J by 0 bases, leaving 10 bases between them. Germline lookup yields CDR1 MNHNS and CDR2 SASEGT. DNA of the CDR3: TGTGCCAGCAGCGGGTGGTCGAGCACAGATACGCAGTATTTT. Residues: CASSGWSSTDTQYF.

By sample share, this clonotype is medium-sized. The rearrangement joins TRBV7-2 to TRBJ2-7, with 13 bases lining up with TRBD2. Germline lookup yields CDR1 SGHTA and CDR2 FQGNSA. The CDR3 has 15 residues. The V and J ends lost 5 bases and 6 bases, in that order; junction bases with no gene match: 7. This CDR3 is CASSLGLAGRGEQYF. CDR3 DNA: TGTGCCAGCAGCCTGGGACTAGCGGGACGGGGCGAGCAGTACTTC.

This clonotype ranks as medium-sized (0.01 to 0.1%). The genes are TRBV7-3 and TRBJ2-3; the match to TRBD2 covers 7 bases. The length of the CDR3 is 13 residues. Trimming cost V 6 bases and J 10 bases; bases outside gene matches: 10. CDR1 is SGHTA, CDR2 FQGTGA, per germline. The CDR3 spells CASSPLGGSAQYF. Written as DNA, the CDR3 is TGTGCCAGCAGTCCCCTCGGGGGGAGTGCGCAGTATTTT.

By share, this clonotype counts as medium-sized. The chain's CDR3 is CAWRRGSLGNTIYF. The CDR3 bases are TGTGCCTGGAGGCGAGGCAGCCTGGGGAACACCATATATTTT. The chain employs TRBV30 and TRBJ1-3; D is undetermined. V lost 3 bases and J lost 7, with 16 bases in between. Per germline, CDR1 GTSNPN and CDR2 SVGIG (reference sequence). The CDR3 consists of 14 residues.

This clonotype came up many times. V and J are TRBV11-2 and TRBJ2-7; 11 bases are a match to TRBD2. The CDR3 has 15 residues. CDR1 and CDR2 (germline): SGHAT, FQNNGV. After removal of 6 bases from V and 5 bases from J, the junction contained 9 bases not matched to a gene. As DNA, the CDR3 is TGTGCCAGCAGTCAAACTAGCGGGAGTTTCGACGAGCAGTACTTC. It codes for CASSQTSGSFDEQYF.